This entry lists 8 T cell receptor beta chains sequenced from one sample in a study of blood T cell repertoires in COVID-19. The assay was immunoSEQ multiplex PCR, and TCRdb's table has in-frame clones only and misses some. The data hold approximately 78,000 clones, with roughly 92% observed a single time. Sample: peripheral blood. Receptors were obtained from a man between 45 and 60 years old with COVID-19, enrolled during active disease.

The CDR3 bases are TGTGCCAGCAGCCGGACTACCGCGGGGGTAGGGCCCGGGGGGACCCAGTACTTC. Translated, it gives CASSRTTAGVGPGGTQYF. This chain uses TRBV3-1 (or the pseudogene TRBV3-2) with TRBJ2-5, with 7 bases lining up with TRBD2. The germline CDR1 and CDR2 sequences are LGHDT and YNNKEL (reference sequence). The CDR3 has 18 amino acids. V was clipped by 4 bases and J by 7 bases; unmatched bases: 21.

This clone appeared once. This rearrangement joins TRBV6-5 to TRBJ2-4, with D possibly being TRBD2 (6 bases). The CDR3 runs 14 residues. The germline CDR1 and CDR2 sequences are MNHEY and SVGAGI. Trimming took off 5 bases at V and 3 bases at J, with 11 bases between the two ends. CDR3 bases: TGTGCCAGCAGTCCCCAGGAGGGCAAAAACATTCAGTACTTC. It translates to CASSPQEGKNIQYF.

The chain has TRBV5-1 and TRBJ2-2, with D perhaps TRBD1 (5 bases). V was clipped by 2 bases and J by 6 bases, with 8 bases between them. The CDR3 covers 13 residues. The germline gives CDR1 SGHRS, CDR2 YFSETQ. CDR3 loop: CASSFIGAGELFF. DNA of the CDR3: TGCGCCAGCAGCTTCATAGGGGCCGGGGAGCTGTTTTTT.

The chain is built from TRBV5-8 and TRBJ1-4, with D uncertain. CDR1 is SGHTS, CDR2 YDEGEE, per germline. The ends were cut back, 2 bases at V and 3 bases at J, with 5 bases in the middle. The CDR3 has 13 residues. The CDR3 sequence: CASSFGANEKLFF. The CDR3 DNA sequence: TGTGCCAGCAGCTTTGGAGCTAATGAAAAACTGTTTTTT.

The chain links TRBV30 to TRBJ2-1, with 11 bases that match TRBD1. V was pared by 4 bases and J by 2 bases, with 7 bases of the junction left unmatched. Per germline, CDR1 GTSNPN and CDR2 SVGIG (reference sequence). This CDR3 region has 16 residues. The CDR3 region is CAWINRDRGAYNEQFF. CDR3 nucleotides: TGTGCCTGGATAAACCGGGACAGGGGGGCCTACAATGAGCAGTTCTTC.

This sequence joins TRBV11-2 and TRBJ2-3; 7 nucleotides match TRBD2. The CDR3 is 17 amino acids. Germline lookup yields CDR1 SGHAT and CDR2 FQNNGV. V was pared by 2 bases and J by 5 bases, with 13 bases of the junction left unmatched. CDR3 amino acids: CASSLRREGLRGDTQYF. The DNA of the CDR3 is TGTGCCAGCAGCTTAAGGAGGGAGGGCCTTCGTGGAGATACGCAGTATTTT.

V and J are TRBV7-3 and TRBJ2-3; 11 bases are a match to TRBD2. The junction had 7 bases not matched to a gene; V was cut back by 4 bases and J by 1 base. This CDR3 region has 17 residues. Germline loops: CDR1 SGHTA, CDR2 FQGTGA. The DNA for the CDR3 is TGTGCCAGCAGCTCTGGACTAGCGGGTGGAGGCACAGATACGCAGTATTTT. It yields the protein CASSSGLAGGGTDTQYF. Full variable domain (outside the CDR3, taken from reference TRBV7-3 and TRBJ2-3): GAGVSQTPSNKVTEKGKYVELRCDPISGHTALYWYRQSLGQGPEFLIYFQGTGAADDSGLPNDRFFAVRPEGSVSTLKIQRTERGDSAVYLCASSSGLAGGGTDTQYFGPGTRLTVL.

CDR3 residues: CASSFGSTVNEAFF. CDR3 nucleotide sequence: TGTGCCAGCAGTTTCGGCTCGACAGTTAATGAAGCTTTCTTT. The chain carries TRBV6-2 or TRBV6-3 and TRBJ1-1; tentative D call: TRBD1 (5 bases). The CDR3 is 14 amino acids. The V end lost 4 bases, the J end lost 7 bases, and 16 bases lay between the germline ends. Germline CDR1 and CDR2: MNHEY and SVGEGT.